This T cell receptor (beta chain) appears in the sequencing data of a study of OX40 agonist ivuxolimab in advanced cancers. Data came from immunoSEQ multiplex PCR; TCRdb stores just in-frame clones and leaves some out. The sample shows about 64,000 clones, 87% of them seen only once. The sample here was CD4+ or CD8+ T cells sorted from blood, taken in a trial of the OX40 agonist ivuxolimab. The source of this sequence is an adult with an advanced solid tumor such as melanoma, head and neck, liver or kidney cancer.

CDR3 sequence reads: CSVGPRAGANVLTF. CDR3 in DNA: TGCAGCGTTGGCCCCCGAGCCGGGGCCAACGTCCTGACTTTC. This sequence joins TRBV29-1 and TRBJ2-6; D call uncertain. This CDR3 region has 14 residues. Trimming took off 4 bases at V and 4 bases at J, with 11 bases between the two ends. The germline V gene has CDR1 SQVTM and CDR2 ANQGSEA.